This T cell receptor beta chain is drawn from a study of radiation and T cells in renal cell carcinoma (TCRdb year 2020). Study-level background: Samples were obtained from a clinical trial, in which 15 Gy stereotactic body radiation therapy was delivered to primary renal cell carcinomas and nephrectomy was performed 4 weeks later. A total of approximately 53 samples underwent TCR beta sequencing, made up of some 26 tumors and around 27 peripheral blood samples. A total of 4,016,671 unique CDR3 nucleotide sequences, encoding 2.5 million to 3 million unique CDR3 amino acid sequences, were found across all 50 or so samples.

The meaning of the sample's time point label: blood 2 weeks post-SBRT. The treatment or condition tag for this specimen amounts to: 15 Gy SBRT to primary tumor, nephrectomy 4 weeks later. To follow tumor-enriched clonotypes, serial peripheral blood was collected from radiation-treated patients at baseline and at 2 weeks and 4 weeks after SBRT. All patients had renal cell carcinoma with clear cell pathology. Genomic DNA for TCR sequencing was prepared using the QIAamp DNA Blood Mini Kit (Qiagen). The analyses included only samples that passed all quality control checks. CDR1 and CDR2 were assigned from the germline V gene as MDHEN and SYDVKM. Trimming at the junction amounts to 6 bases on V and 10 bases on J, and the germline ends lie 18 bases apart. From the cysteine up to the phenylalanine, the CDR3 has a length of 14 residues. CDR3 DNA only is kept here, 42 bases in frame from base 1. As to this clone: Its antigen specificity is not known. The record has no base qualities; no much larger clone is one base away.

General study outcomes and caveats: Changes in the blood repertoire were not tracked past 4 weeks after treatment. With a single-armed trial design, the study had no way to address how radiation dose or scheduling affects the TCR repertoire. Because pretreatment tumor biopsies were not available, the study could not determine whether clonotypes were already present within the tumor at baseline. In blood, the top tumor clonotypes increased between baseline and 2 weeks post-radiation and then shrank by 4 weeks, which suggests that tumor-resident clones expanded only transiently.

Following the manufacturer's recommendations, the immunoSEQ kit was used to generate TCR beta libraries from genomic DNA. For library preparation, a first multiplex PCR was performed with proprietary primers, followed by a second PCR in which unique barcodes were added, and bead cleanups were performed after each round. A positive control reaction and a negative control reaction, both provided in the kit, were run with every batch of samples. The final libraries were assessed on an Agilent 4200 TapeStation D1000 ScreenTape, pooled by volume, and quantified by qPCR. Sequencing was performed on an Illumina NextSeq500 with a MidOutput 150-cycle cartridge, and 156 Read1 and 15 Index1 cycles were run with kit custom primers. The pooled library was loaded at 0.75 to 1 pM, with an approximately 20% PhiX control spiked in. Per the authors' processing: Vendor-processed data were analyzed in R, and a clonotype was defined as all T cells sharing the same CDR3 nucleotide sequence. For clone abundance analyses, frequencies were normalized to the 10,000 most abundant clones per sample. Public T cell clones, which averaged fewer than five per sample, were removed prior to analysis. Tumor-enriched and baseline blood-enriched clonotypes were defined by at least a 32-fold difference in abundance between compartments. A beta-binomial differential abundance model was used to identify clonotypes that were expanded or contracted between blood time points. The Baroni-Urbani and Buser coefficient was used to measure tumor-blood repertoire similarity, and groups were compared with two-tailed Wilcoxon tests in R. TCRdb obtained this table from immuneACCESS and retained in-frame rearrangements with V and J assigned. These tables miss some clones; where compared with another copy, unresolved V genes account for less than half of the shortfall, and the remainder is unexplained. D and trimming come from the DNA, and the V and J calls and clone size come from that table. A total of about 130,000 clones appear in this sample, more than 75% of them only once. Almost 6% of the sample is in the top ten clones.

The source is a woman aged 70-85 years with renal cell carcinoma. The material was blood, obtained from a patient whose treatment included radiotherapy and nephrectomy. Recombination connected TRBV28 to TRBJ1-4, and perhaps TRBD1 as D gene, on 5 matching bases. The CDR3 protein is CASSQGGGYGKLFF. The DNA sequence follows: TGTGCCAGCAGCCAGGGCGGAGGTTACGGAAAACTGTTTTTT.